These 18 T cell receptor beta chains were all obtained from the same sample, sequenced in a study of blood T cell repertoires in COVID-19. The method was immunoSEQ multiplex PCR; TCRdb's version includes in-frame clones alone and lacks a portion of them. Among some 300,000 clones, roughly 86% were seen once, and the ten largest hold 2.5% to 3.5%. Sequencing input: PBMCs or T cells enriched from blood (not recorded which). These receptors were taken from a woman between 45 and 60 years old who had been exposed to COVID-19.

CDR3 loop: CASSPGHRSPLHF. For the CDR3, the DNA is TGTGCCAGTAGTCCGGGACACCGTTCACCCCTCCACTTT. The V gene is TRBV19, the J gene TRBJ1-6; the D gene is possibly TRBD1 (6 bases). V was trimmed by 5 bases and J by 9 bases, leaving 11 bases between them. This CDR3 region has 13 residues. In germline, CDR1 is LNHDA, CDR2 SQIVND (reference sequence).

The rearrangement links TRBV7-9 to TRBJ1-1; perhaps TRBD1 as D (5 bases). Trimming took 3 bases from V and 4 from J, leaving 9 bases between them. The CDR3 runs to 13 residues. The germline gives CDR1 SEHNR, CDR2 FQNEAQ (reference sequence). The CDR3 nucleotides read TGTGCCAGCAGCTTGGAGGGGAGCACTGAAGCTTTCTTT. Amino acids: CASSLEGSTEAFF.

The rearrangement joins TRBV28 to TRBJ1-5; weak D call: TRBD1 (5 bases). V was clipped by 6 bases and J by 1 base, with 7 bases between them. This CDR3 region has 13 residues. The germline V gene encodes CDR1 MDHEN and CDR2 SYDVKM. The chain's CDR3 is CASSWGSNQPQHF. Here the CDR3 DNA reads TGTGCCAGCAGCTGGGGCAGCAATCAGCCCCAGCATTTT.

J is TRBJ2-7 and V is TRBV7-2; D perhaps matches TRBD2 (6 bases). The ends were cut back, 5 bases at V and 1 base at J, with 15 bases in the middle. Germline values: CDR1 SGHTA, CDR2 FQGNSA. This CDR3 has 15 amino acids. The DNA for the CDR3 is TGTGCCAGCAGCCTTACGGCGGGGCCTTCCTACGAGCAGTACTTC. Its protein is CASSLTAGPSYEQYF.

The chain couples TRBV6-5 to TRBJ1-6; unclear D gene. V was pared by 3 bases and J by 7 bases, with 7 bases between. The CDR3 covers 13 residues. Germline V gene lookup returns CDR1 MNHEY and CDR2 SVGAGI. The CDR3 sequence is CASSYVGNSPLHF. Here the CDR3 DNA reads TGTGCCAGCAGTTATGTGGGCAATTCACCCCTCCACTTT.

This chain connects TRBV30 to TRBJ1-5; maybe TRBD1 (5 bases). Germline V gene data show CDR1 as GTSNPN and CDR2 as SVGIG (reference sequence). V dropped 3 bases and J dropped 6 bases, with 12 bases sitting between them. The CDR3 covers 13 residues. The CDR3 is CAWSGGTSQPQHF. Here the CDR3 DNA reads TGTGCCTGGAGCGGCGGGACTTCTCAGCCCCAGCATTTT.

This chain uses TRBV28 with TRBJ2-2; D not resolved. Per germline, CDR1 MDHEN and CDR2 SYDVKM. Deletions cut 5 bases from V and 8 bases from J, with 9 bases between. CDR3 length: 12 residues. Written as DNA, the CDR3 is TGTGCCAGCAGTAGCTCCAAAGGGGAGCTGTTTTTT. Translation: CASSSSKGELFF.

CDR3: CASSSVAGGRKSQETQYF. CDR3 DNA: TGCGCCAGCAGCTCGGTAGCGGGGGGGCGGAAGTCCCAAGAGACCCAGTACTTC. V and J are TRBV5-1 and TRBJ2-5; 11 nucleotides line up with TRBD2. Per the germline V gene, CDR1 is SGHRS and CDR2 is YFSETQ. V was pared by 3 bases and J by 1 base, with 11 bases of the junction left unmatched. The CDR3 has 18 residues.

J is TRBJ1-6 and V is TRBV28; 8 bases agree with TRBD1. J lost 4 bases, V lost 6 bases, and 8 bases had no gene match. CDR1 is MDHEN and CDR2 is SYDVKM in the germline V gene. This CDR3 has 16 residues. The CDR3 DNA sequence: TGTGCCAGCAGCTCCGGAGGACAGGGTTATAATTCACCCCTCCACTTT. Encoded protein: CASSSGGQGYNSPLHF.

Points on this clone: At one end the junction does not follow the germline gene, possibly because of a read error. The chain is built from TRBV7-7 and TRBJ2-5; 10 bases fit TRBD1. This CDR3 region has 16 residues. CDR1 and CDR2 (germline): SSHAT, FNYEAQ (reference sequence). The CDR3 protein is CASSRSDRGLGETQYF. The CDR3 coding sequence is TGTGCTAGCAGCCGAAGTGACAGGGGGCTGGGTGAGACCCAGTACTTC.

The V gene is TRBV4-1, the J gene TRBJ1-1, with 9 bases aligning to TRBD1. The V segment lost 4 bases and the J segment 1 base; nucleotides outside the gene matches: 4. Germline CDR1 MGHRA, CDR2 YSYEKL. The CDR3 extends over 15 amino acids. CDR3 protein: CASSLQGAGNTEAFF. The CDR3 DNA is TGCGCCAGCAGCCTACAGGGGGCAGGGAACACTGAAGCTTTCTTT.

The chain employs TRBV27 and TRBJ2-3, with 8 bases aligning to TRBD2. The CDR3 has 16 residues. V was pared by 5 bases and J by 2 bases, with 9 bases of the junction left unmatched. CDR1 is MNHEY and CDR2 is SMNVEV in the germline V gene (reference sequence). The chain's CDR3 is CASSPLAGLFTDTQYF. The CDR3 nucleotides are TGTGCCAGCAGTCCTCTAGCGGGTCTGTTCACAGATACGCAGTATTTT.

The chain is built from TRBV28 and TRBJ1-5; 9 nucleotides agree with TRBD1. There are 15 residues in the CDR3. CDR1 and CDR2 from the germline V gene are MDHEN and SYDVKM. V was pared by 5 bases and J by 6 bases, with 8 bases of the junction left unmatched. The CDR3 DNA reads as TGTGCCAGCAGTCAAACTACAGGGGGCCTTCAGCCCCAGCATTTT. Translated: CASSQTTGGLQPQHF.

V is TRBV9 and J is TRBJ1-6; TRBD1 matches at 9 bases. Germline CDR1 and CDR2: SGDLS and YYNGEE. This CDR3 is built from 15 residues. V lost 3 bases, J lost 7 bases, and 5 bases stayed unmatched. CDR3: CASSAGQGGNSPLHF. For the CDR3, the DNA is TGTGCCAGCAGCGCGGGACAGGGAGGGAATTCACCCCTCCACTTT.

The chain is built from TRBV9 and TRBJ2-2, with 10 bases matching TRBD2. The V and J ends lost 0 bases and 0 bases, in that order; junction bases with no gene match: 5. Germline-derived CDR1 and CDR2 are SGDLS and YYNGEE. The CDR3 contains 18 residues. For the CDR3, the DNA is TGTGCCAGCAGCGTAGATATTAGCGGGGGGACGAACACCGGGGAGCTGTTTTTT. As protein: CASSVDISGGTNTGELFF.

This clone has a handful of counts. The rearrangement links TRBV7-8 to TRBJ1-2, with 9 bases fitting TRBD1. V dropped 5 bases and J dropped 5; count of bases not matched to a gene: 3. This CDR3 has 13 amino acids. The germline V gene has CDR1 SGHVS and CDR2 FQNEAQ. The CDR3 sequence is CASSLTGGYGYTF. In nucleotides, the CDR3 is TGTGCCAGCAGCCTGACAGGGGGTTATGGCTACACCTTC.

This chain links TRBV2 with TRBJ1-1, with D uncertain. This CDR3 has 13 amino acids. Trimming pared 4 bases from V and 3 bases from J, leaving 9 bases between. CDR1 is SNHLY, CDR2 FYNNEI, per germline. CDR3 coding DNA: TGTGCCAGCAGTGGACTGAAAGACACTGAAGCTTTCTTT. Amino acid sequence: CASSGLKDTEAFF. The full variable domain, in which reference TRBV2 and TRBJ1-1 provide the parts outside the CDR3, is EPEVTQTPSHQVTQMGQEVILRCVPISNHLYFYWYRQILGQKVEFLVSFYNNEISEKSEIFDDQFSVERPDGSNFTLKIRSTKLEDSAMYFCASSGLKDTEAFFGQGTRLTVV.

This clone was counted a single time. This chain joins TRBV3-1 (or the pseudogene TRBV3-2) and TRBJ1-4; D is unclear. Trimming pared 3 bases from V and 8 bases from J, leaving 7 bases between. This CDR3 is built from 12 residues. Looked up from germline, CDR1 is LGHDT and CDR2 is YNNKEL (reference sequence). The CDR3 region has the DNA TGTGCCAGCAGCCACTCAGGAGAAAAACTGTTTTTT. Translating it yields CASSHSGEKLFF.